Listed below are T cell receptor beta chains from one sample, sequenced in a study of shared clonotypes between healthy human individuals. Clones were sequenced by immunoSEQ multiplex PCR, and TCRdb holds only the in-frame ones, with some missing. The sample lists approximately 600,000 clones, roughly 96% occurring once. Sequences were obtained from naive CD8+ T cells sorted from blood. All receptors derive from a woman aged 25 to 39 in good health. CDR3s include the opening cysteine and the closing phenylalanine or tryptophan. D genes are given only for firm matches. Clone size is given for some rows only: seen once, a few or many times, or a class if the clone is expanded.

TGTGCCAGCGTGGGATGGGGATCTAACTATGGCTACACCTTC	CASVGWGSNYGYTF	.	TRBV5-4	TRBJ1-2	.
TGCAGCGTTGAAGATGTCCAGGGGGCTGGCGAGCAGTACTTC	CSVEDVQGAGEQYF	.	TRBV29-1	TRBJ2-7	TRBD1
TGTGCCAGCAGGATCAGGGTTTCGGGCACTGAAGCTTTCTTT	CASRIRVSGTEAFF	.	TRBV28	TRBJ1-1	.
TGTGCCAGCAGCTTTGGACAGGGGGGATACGAGCAGTACTTC	CASSFGQGGYEQYF	.	TRBV2	TRBJ2-7	TRBD1
TGTGCCAGTACGCCGGGACCGAGTTGGGACGAGCAGTACTTC	CASTPGPSWDEQYF	.	TRBV19	TRBJ2-7	.
TGTGCCAGCTGCCAGCGGGAGTCACGTGAGCAGTTCTTC	CASCQRESREQFF	.	TRBV28	TRBJ2-1	TRBD2
TGCGCCAGCAGCCCCCGGTCGGCGAACACCGGGGAGCTGTTTTTT	CASSPRSANTGELFF	.	TRBV4-1	TRBJ2-2	.
TGTGCCAGCAGCCCGGGTTTCTCCATGAACACTGAAGCTTTCTTT	CASSPGFSMNTEAFF	.	TRBV5-4	TRBJ1-1	.
TGTGCCAGCAGCCCACTAGCGGGACCTTACCAAGAGACCCAGTACTTC	CASSPLAGPYQETQYF	.	TRBV5-6	TRBJ2-5	TRBD2
TGTGCCAGCAGCAACGACAGGGTTATCTCCTACGAGCAGTACTTC	CASSNDRVISYEQYF	.	TRBV14	TRBJ2-7	TRBD1
TGTGCCAGCAGCCGGACAGGGTTAAGTGAGCAGTACTTC	CASSRTGLSEQYF	.	TRBV28	TRBJ2-7	TRBD1
TGTGCCTGTTACGCAAAAGGCAAAAACATTCAGTACTTC	CACYAKGKNIQYF	.	TRBV30	TRBJ2-4	.
TGTGCCAGCGTCCCCGGGACAGGTAACGAGCAGTACTTC	CASVPGTGNEQYF	.	TRBV27	TRBJ2-7	TRBD1
TGTGCCAGCAGTTTAAGTTTGGGCTACGAGCAGTACTTC	CASSLSLGYEQYF	.	TRBV27	TRBJ2-7	.
TGTGCCAGCAGTCCCACAGGGACAAACACTGAAGCTTTCTTT	CASSPTGTNTEAFF	.	TRBV27	TRBJ1-1	.
TGTGCCAGCAGCTTAGGGACAGGAGATAGCAATCAGCCCCAGCATTTT	CASSLGTGDSNQPQHF	.	TRBV7-9	TRBJ1-5	TRBD1
TGTGCCAGTAGCCCCCGGCAGGTGAACACTGAAGCTTTCTTT	CASSPRQVNTEAFF	.	TRBV28	TRBJ1-1	.
TGTGCCAGCAGCCACTTGACAGAGACCTACGAGCAGTACTTC	CASSHLTETYEQYF	once	TRBV13	TRBJ2-7	.
TGTGCCAGCAGTTTATCAGCTGACGCTGAGCAGTACTTC	CASSLSADAEQYF	once	TRBV27	TRBJ2-7	.